This T cell receptor (beta chain) was sequenced in a study of T-cell memory formation after mild COVID-19. TCRdb ran MiXCR on the 5' RACE reads and lists one entry per CDR3 protein. The profile shows 260,000 or so distinct CDR3 sequences, about a sixth of them singletons. The study's findings and limits: CD8+ contracting clones occupied EMRA, while CD4+ ones occupied mainly CM and EM. Clones shrinking between day 15 and 85 showed a balanced CD4/CD8 split, and those that grew later tilted toward CD4+. The second-wave clones peaking on day 37 were not confirmed as SARS-CoV-2-specific.

The V gene's germline CDR1 is DFQATT and CDR2 SNEGSKA (reference sequence). Trimming removed 1 base from V and 5 bases from J; junction bases left unmatched: 15. The CDR3 has 17 residues. For this clonotype: Its antigen is unidentified.

The specimen was PBMCs or a T cell subset sorted from them (not recorded which). This TCR derives from a man aged 18-30 years who had mild COVID-19 (a few samples of this study predate the infection). Cell type and time point are not known. The V gene is TRBV20-1, the J gene TRBJ2-7; 9 positions match TRBD1. This CDR3 reads CSARAGTGRGTSDEQYV. The CDR3 coding sequence is TGCAGTGCTAGAGCCGGGACAGGGCGCGGGACTTCCGACGAGCAGTACGTC.